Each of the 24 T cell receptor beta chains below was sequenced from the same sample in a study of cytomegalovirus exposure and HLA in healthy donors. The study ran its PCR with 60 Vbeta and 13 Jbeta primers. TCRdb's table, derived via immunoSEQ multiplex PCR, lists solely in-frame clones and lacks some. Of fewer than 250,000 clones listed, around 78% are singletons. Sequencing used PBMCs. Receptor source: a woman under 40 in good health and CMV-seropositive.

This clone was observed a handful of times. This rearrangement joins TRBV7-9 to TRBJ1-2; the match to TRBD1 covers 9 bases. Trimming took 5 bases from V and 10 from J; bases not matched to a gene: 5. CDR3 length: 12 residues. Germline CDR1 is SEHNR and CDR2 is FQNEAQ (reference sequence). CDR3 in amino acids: CASSEGTGPYTF. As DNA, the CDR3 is TGTGCCAGCAGCGAAGGGACAGGGCCCTACACCTTC.

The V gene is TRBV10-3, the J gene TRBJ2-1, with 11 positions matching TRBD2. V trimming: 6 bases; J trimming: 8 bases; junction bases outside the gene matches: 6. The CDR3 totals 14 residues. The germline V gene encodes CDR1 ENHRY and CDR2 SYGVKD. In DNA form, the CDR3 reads TGTGCCATCAGCCGGCTAGCGGGAGGCGATGAGCAGTTCTTC. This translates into CAISRLAGGDEQFF.

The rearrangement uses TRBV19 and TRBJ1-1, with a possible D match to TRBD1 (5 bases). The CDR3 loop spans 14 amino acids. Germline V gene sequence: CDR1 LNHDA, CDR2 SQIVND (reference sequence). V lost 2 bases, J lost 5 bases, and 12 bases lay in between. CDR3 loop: CASSISGSGTEAFF. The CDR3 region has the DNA TGTGCCAGTAGTATATCAGGGAGCGGGACTGAAGCTTTCTTT.

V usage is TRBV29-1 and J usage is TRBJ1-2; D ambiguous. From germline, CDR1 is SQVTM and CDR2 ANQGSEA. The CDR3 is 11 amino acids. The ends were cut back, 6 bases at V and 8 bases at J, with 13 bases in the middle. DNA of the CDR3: TGCAGCGTGTGGGAGGGAAGAGGCTACACCTTC. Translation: CSVWEGRGYTF.

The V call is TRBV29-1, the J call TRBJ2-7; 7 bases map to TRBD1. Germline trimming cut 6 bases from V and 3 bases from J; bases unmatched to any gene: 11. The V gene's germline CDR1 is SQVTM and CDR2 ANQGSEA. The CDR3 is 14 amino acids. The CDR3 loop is CSVAGGRGNYEQYF. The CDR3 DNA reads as TGCAGCGTGGCCGGTGGCAGGGGGAACTACGAGCAGTACTTC.

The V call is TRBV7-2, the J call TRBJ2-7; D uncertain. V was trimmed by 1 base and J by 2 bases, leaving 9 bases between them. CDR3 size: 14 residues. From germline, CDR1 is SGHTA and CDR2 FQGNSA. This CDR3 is CASSLGAHTYEQYF. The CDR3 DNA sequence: TGTGCCAGCAGCTTAGGGGCACATACCTACGAGCAGTACTTC.

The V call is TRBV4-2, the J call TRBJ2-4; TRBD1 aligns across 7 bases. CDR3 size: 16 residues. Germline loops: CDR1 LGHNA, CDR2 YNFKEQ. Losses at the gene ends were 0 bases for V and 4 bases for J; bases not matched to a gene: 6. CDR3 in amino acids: CASSQEPTGTKNIQYF. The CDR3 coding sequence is TGTGCCAGCAGCCAAGAACCGACAGGGACAAAAAACATTCAGTACTTC.

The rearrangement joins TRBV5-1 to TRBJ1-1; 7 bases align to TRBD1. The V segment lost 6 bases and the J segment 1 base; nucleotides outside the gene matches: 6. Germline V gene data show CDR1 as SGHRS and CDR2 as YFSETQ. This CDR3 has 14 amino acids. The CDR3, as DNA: TGCGCCAGCACCCAACAGGGGCCGAACACTGAAGCTTTCTTT. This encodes CASTQQGPNTEAFF.

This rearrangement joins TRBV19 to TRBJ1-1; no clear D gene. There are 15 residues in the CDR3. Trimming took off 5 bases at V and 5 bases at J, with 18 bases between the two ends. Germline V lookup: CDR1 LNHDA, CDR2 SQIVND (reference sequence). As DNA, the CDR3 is TGTGCCAGTAGTGCAAACGAGGGCGTAGAGACTGAAGCTTTCTTT. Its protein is CASSANEGVETEAFF.

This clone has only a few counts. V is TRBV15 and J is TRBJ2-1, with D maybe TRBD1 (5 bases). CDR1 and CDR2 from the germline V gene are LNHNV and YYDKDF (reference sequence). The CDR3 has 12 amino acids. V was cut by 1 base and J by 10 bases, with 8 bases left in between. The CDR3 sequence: CATSRARTEQFF. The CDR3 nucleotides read TGTGCCACCAGCAGAGCACGGACAGAGCAGTTCTTC.

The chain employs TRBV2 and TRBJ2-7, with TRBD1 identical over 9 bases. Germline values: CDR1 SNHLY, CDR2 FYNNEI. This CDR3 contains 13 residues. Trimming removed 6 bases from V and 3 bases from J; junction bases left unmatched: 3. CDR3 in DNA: TGTGCCAGCAGGAGGGACAGGGACTACGAGCAGTACTTC. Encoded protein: CASRRDRDYEQYF.

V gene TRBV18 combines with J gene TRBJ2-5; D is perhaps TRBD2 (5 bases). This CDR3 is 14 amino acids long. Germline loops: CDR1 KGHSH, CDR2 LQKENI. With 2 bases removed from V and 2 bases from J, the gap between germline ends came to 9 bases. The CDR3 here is CASSPGGDQETQYF. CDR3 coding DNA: TGTGCCAGCTCACCAGGAGGAGATCAAGAGACCCAGTACTTC.

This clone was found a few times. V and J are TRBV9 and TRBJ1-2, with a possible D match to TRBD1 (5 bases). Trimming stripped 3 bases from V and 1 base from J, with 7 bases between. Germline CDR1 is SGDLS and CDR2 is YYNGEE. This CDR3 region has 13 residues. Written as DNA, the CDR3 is TGTGCCAGCAGCGACAGGTTTAACTATGGCTACACCTTC. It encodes CASSDRFNYGYTF.

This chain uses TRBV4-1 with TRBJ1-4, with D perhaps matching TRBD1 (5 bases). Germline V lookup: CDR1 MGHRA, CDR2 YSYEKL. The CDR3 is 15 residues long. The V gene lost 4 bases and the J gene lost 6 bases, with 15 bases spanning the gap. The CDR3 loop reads CASSRRGLGDEKLFF. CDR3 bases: TGCGCCAGCAGCCGGCGGGGCCTTGGGGATGAAAAACTGTTTTTT.

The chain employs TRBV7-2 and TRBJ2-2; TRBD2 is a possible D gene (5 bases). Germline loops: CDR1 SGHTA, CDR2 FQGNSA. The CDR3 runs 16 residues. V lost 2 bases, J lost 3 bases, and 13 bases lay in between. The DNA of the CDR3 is TGTGCCAGCAGCTTATTGGCTAGCTTGTACACCGGGGAGCTGTTTTTT. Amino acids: CASSLLASLYTGELFF.

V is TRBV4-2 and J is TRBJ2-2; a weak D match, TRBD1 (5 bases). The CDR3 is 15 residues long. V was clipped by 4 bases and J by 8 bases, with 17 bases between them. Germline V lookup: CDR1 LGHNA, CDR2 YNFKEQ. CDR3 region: CASSPIGVSWGELFF. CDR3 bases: TGTGCCAGCAGCCCTATAGGGGTATCCTGGGGGGAGCTGTTTTTT.

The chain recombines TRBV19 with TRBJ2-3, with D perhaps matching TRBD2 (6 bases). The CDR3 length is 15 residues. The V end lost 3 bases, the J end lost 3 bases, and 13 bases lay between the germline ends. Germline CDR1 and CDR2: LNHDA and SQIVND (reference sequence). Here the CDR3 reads CASSMVGGLTDTQYF. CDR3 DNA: TGTGCCAGTAGTATGGTCGGGGGATTGACAGATACGCAGTATTTT.

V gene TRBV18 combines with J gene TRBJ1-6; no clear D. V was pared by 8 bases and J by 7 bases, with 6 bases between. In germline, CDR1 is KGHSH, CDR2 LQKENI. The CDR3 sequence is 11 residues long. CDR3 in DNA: TGTGCCAGCGGCGGGAATTCACCCCTCCACTTT. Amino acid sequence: CASGGNSPLHF.

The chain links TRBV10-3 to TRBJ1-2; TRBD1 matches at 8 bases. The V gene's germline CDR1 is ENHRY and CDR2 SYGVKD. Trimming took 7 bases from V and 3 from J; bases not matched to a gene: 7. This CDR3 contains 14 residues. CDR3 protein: CAINQGARHYGYTF. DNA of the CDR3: TGTGCCATCAATCAGGGGGCGCGTCACTATGGCTACACCTTC.

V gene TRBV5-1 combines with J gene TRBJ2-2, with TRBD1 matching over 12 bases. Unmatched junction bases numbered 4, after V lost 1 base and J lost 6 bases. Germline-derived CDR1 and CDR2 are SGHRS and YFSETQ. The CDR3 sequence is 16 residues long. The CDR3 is CASSLQGQGAAGELFF. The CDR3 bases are TGCGCCAGCAGCTTGCAGGGACAGGGGGCCGCCGGGGAGCTGTTTTTT.

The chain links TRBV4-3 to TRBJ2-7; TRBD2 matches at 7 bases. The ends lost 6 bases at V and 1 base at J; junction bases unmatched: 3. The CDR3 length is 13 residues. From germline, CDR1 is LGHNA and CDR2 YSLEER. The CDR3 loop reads CASRPSGSYEQYF. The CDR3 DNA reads TGCGCCAGCAGGCCTAGCGGATCCTACGAGCAGTACTTC.

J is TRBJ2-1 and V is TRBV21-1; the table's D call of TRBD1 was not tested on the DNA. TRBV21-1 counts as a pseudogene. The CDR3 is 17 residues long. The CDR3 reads CASRGSWETGSWNEQFF. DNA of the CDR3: TGTGCCAGCAGAGGAAGCTGGGAGACAGGTTCTTGGAATGAGCAGTTCTTC.

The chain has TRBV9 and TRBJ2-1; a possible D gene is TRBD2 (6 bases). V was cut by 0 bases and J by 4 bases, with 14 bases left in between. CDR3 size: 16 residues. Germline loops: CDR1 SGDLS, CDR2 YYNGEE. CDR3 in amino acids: CASSVEGIGGYNEQFF. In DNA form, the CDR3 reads TGTGCCAGCAGCGTAGAGGGGATAGGAGGGTACAATGAGCAGTTCTTC.

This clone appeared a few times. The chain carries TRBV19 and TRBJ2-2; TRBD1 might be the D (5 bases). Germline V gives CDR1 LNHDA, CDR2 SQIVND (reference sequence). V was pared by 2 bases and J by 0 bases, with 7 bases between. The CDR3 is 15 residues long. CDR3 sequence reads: CASSILGANTGELFF. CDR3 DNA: TGTGCCAGTAGTATATTAGGGGCGAACACCGGGGAGCTGTTTTTT.